This T cell receptor beta chain was identified in a study of CD8 T cells in Susac syndrome. Random hexamers served to reverse transcribe about 0.5 to 1 ug RNA. An immunoSEQ multiplex PCR amplified TCR beta CDR3 over 54 Vbeta and 13 Jbeta. In TCRdb, the immunoSEQ multiplex PCR reads were re-called with MiXCR into one record per CDR3 protein. The table records some 150,000 distinct CDR3 sequences, about 95% of them present only once. In regard to this clonotype: Its cognate antigen is unknown.

The V segment lost 4 bases and the J segment 9 bases; nucleotides outside the gene matches: 13. This CDR3 spans 15 amino acids. The germline CDR1 and CDR2 sequences are GTSNPN and SVGIG (reference sequence). Whole-study results and caveats: It was acknowledged in the study that its TCR sequencing and HLA analysis involved a relatively small number of individuals.

The source is a human donor with multiple sclerosis. The chain joins TRBV30 to TRBJ2-1; TRBD1 matches at 9 bases. Sequencing was carried out using CD8+ T cells from PBMCs. CDR3 residues: CAWTRGTGRYGEQFF. CDR3 DNA: TGTGCCTGGACCAGGGGGACAGGGAGGTACGGTGAGCAGTTCTTC.